This T cell receptor (beta chain) was sequenced in a study of CD8+ T cells in alopecia areata (dated by TCRdb to 2017 to 2018). Context from the whole study: High-throughput TCRbeta sequencing was used to examine T cell clonal expansion in alopecia areata in both the C3H/HeJ mouse model and human patients. On the human side, TCRbeta sequencing was run on scalp tissue and on sorted CD4+ and CD8+ peripheral blood T cells from healthy controls and from alopecia areata patients with either patchy or totalis/universalis disease. Clonality in the scalp was compared among normal scalp (n=4), patchy alopecia areata scalp (n=8), and alopecia totalis/universalis scalp (n=8). RNA came from the PAXgene miRNA kit for fixed scalp, the miRNeasy kit for PBMCs, and the RNeasy kit for mouse skin. Amplification of TCRbeta CDR3 regions was done by immunoSEQ multiplex PCR using 35 Vbeta forward primers and 13 Jbeta reverse primers. Here is what the overall study found, with its caveats: Higher clonality and more expanded CD8+ clones were observed in lesional scalp than in normal scalp, particularly in alopecia totalis/universalis, a finding suggestive of antigenic drive. Compared with mice, TCR sequences shared between patients were less clear, possibly partly because of HLA diversity across the patient population. Resident alphabeta T cells in normal human skin are also sequenced, complicating scalp TCR repertoire analysis, unlike mouse skin dominated by gammadelta T cells.

PBMCs were isolated by density centrifugation and stained for CD3, CD4 and CD8, after which CD4+ and CD8+ T cells were sorted on a FACSAria. Scalp biopsies and blood samples were obtained from unaffected controls. From cysteine to phenylalanine, the CDR3 is 12 amino acids long. The CDR3 DNA has 36 bases and is translated from base 1. V is pared back by 2 bases and J by 8 bases, with 8 bases lying between the germline termini. The germline V gene (reference sequence) specifies SGHNT as CDR1 and YYREEE as CDR2. Library preparation employed the immunoSEQ multiplex PCR assay. To provide template for TCR sequencing, every sample had RNA extracted and reverse transcribed into cDNA. First-strand cDNA was synthesized using SuperScript III with a 2:1 mix of oligo-dT and random hexamers. A synthetic immune receptor repertoire was used to assess amplification bias, and residual bias was removed computationally. The original methods were these. After raw reads were preprocessed to remove errors, the CDR3 was defined following IMGT conventions as running from the conserved cysteine to phenylalanine. To get clonality, Shannon entropy was normalized by log2 of the number of productive unique TCRs and the result was subtracted from 1. Scalp TCRbeta sequences were cross-referenced with sorted blood CD4 and CD8 repertoires so that the CD4 or CD8 identity of scalp clones could be inferred. The table was pulled from immuneACCESS by TCRdb, which kept in-frame rearrangements only. Such tables lose some clones; where checked, under half of the loss comes from unresolved V genes, and the rest has no known cause. That table is the source of V, J and clone size, and D and trimming were worked out from the DNA. A total of a few hundred thousand clones appear in this sample, roughly 50% of them only once. Approximately 4.9% of the sample is in the top ten clones.

As to this clone: Its cognate antigen has yet to be identified. The record has no base qualities; no much larger clone is one base away.

The TCR originated in a human donor in good health. The sequenced sample consisted of CD8+ T cells sorted from blood. The chain employs TRBV5-4 and TRBJ2-1; the D gene lacks a confident call. DNA sequence: TGTGCCAGCAGCTTCACAGTCGATGAGCAGTTCTTC. This translates into CASSFTVDEQFF.